This section outlines one TCR beta chain sequence together with its context. Its antigen is not known. The source of the sample is a study of shared clonotypes between healthy human individuals. Generated by immunoSEQ multiplex PCR, the TCRdb table keeps only in-frame clones and is missing some. The sample gives about 2.4 million clones, 80% to 95% of which show up once; around 0.37% is in the top ten. Trimming at V came to 7 bases and at J to 3 bases, leaving 11 bases not matched to a gene. CDR3 length: 15 residues. Germline values: CDR1 MDHEN, CDR2 SYDVKM. Study-wide results and caveats: Having only a few donors restricted how much genetic and exposure-history diversity was captured.

This chain uses TRBV28 with TRBJ1-1; TRBD1 matches 7 bases. The sequencing sample was made of naive CD4+ T cells from PBMCs. Indicated subset: CD45RA+ positively selected. The TCR originated in a man between 18 and 35 years old in good health. Some clones in this sample may be carry-over from other donors' samples. Here the CDR3 reads CASTSARDRDTEAFF. The CDR3 coding sequence is TGTGCCAGCACTAGTGCAAGAGACAGGGACACTGAAGCTTTCTTT.